This T cell receptor (beta chain) was identified in a study of T cell responses to AZD1222 COVID-19 vaccine. Study results and limitations: Donors were largely white British and mainly female; clonal diversity was possibly underestimated. Reports say nearly half of spike-specific TCRs go after unmutated variant regions.

Clones were read by immunoSEQ multiplex PCR, and TCRdb kept only the in-frame ones, dropping some. The sample holds roughly 70,000 clones, 80% seen once. Turning to this clone: Its target is not known.

Trimming took off 2 bases at V and 2 bases at J, with 9 bases between the two ends. CDR3 size: 14 residues. CDR1 is SNHLY and CDR2 is FYNNEI in the germline V gene. The TCR originated in an adult who received the AZD1222 COVID-19 vaccine. The genes are TRBV2 and TRBJ1-2; D not certain. This specimen consisted of peripheral blood, obtained 28 days after the second AZD1222 dose. The CDR3, as DNA: TGTGCCAGCAGTGAACTAAACAGCAACTATGGCTACACCTTC. The encoded protein is CASSELNSNYGYTF.